The present T cell receptor beta chain was sequenced within a study of shared clonotypes between healthy human individuals. General study results and limits: Clonotype sharing among donors, it was expected, would be affected by sequencing depth. Larger richness was generally estimated for naive than memory subsets.

CD45RO-negative, CCR7-positively selected cells formed the naive CD8 fraction, excluding terminally differentiated effector memory CD45RA+ cells. TCRdb keeps only in-frame clones here, not all; method: immunoSEQ multiplex PCR. The table includes around 2,000,000 clones, approximately 94% detected once. The sample holds one count of this clone. Its specificity is not known. V was clipped by 4 bases and J by 8 bases, with 19 bases between them. The CDR3 sequence is 15 residues long. Germline V gene data show CDR1 as SGHDT and CDR2 as YYEEEE. Source material: naive CD8+ T cells sorted from blood. The chain carries TRBV5-6 and TRBJ2-1; a weak D match, TRBD1 (5 bases). This sequence originates from a man between 18 and 29 years old in good health. The CDR3 coding sequence is TGTGCCAGCAGCCCCAAAGGGGCCCCGAAAGATGAGCAGTTCTTC. Encoded protein: CASSPKGAPKDEQFF.